The present TCR beta chain was sequenced within a study of blood T cell repertoires in COVID-19. Per germline, CDR1 GTSNPN and CDR2 SVGIG (reference sequence). The CDR3 has 14 amino acids. J gave up 6 bases and V 4 bases, and 11 bases lay outside the gene matches. Authors' methods: Researchers report that nucleated cell counts were estimated from reference gene primer amplification. Repertoires were generated with immunoSEQ multiplex PCR, while TCRdb's copy carries only in-frame clones and drops some. V and J calls and clone size follow that table, whereas D and trimming were derived from the DNA. The data contain some 170,000 clones, roughly 87% of them singletons.

This chain connects TRBV30 to TRBJ2-7; 8 nucleotides line up with TRBD1. The receptor was derived from a human donor with acute COVID-19. The donor label of this sample is uncertain. Sequencing used PBMCs or T cells enriched from blood (not recorded which). CDR3 DNA: TGTGCCTGGAACCAGGTCCAGGGGGCGTTCGAGCAGTACTTC. Protein: CAWNQVQGAFEQYF. Full variable domain (missing parts from reference TRBV30 and TRBJ2-7): SQTIHQWPATLVQPVGSPLSLECTVEGTSNPNLYWYRQAAGRGLQLLFYSVGIGQISSEVPQNLSASRPQDRQFILSSKKLLLSDSGFYLCAWNQVQGAFEQYFGPGTRLTVT.